This T cell receptor (beta chain) was recovered during a study of cytomegalovirus exposure and HLA in healthy donors. This CDR3 has 14 amino acids. CDR1 and CDR2 (germline): SGDLS, YYNGEE. V lost 4 bases to trimming and J lost 1 base, with 9 bases between them. Primers included in the PCR were 60 Vbeta and 13 Jbeta primers. Clones were sequenced by immunoSEQ multiplex PCR, and TCRdb holds only the in-frame ones, with some missing. This table has about 140,000 clones, approximately 80% appearing once. Whole-study results and caveats: The study dropped some indistinguishable V segments, TRBV6-2 and TRBV6-3 among them.

This clone was seen more than once but under ten times. Its specificity is unknown. The sequence derives from a man aged 30 to 39 in good health and CMV-seronegative. The chain joins TRBV9 to TRBJ1-3; TRBD1 is a possible D gene (5 bases). The sample taken for sequencing was PBMCs. This CDR3 reads CASSFGGSGNTIYF. The CDR3 DNA follows: TGTGCCAGCAGCTTCGGGGGATCTGGAAACACCATATATTTT.